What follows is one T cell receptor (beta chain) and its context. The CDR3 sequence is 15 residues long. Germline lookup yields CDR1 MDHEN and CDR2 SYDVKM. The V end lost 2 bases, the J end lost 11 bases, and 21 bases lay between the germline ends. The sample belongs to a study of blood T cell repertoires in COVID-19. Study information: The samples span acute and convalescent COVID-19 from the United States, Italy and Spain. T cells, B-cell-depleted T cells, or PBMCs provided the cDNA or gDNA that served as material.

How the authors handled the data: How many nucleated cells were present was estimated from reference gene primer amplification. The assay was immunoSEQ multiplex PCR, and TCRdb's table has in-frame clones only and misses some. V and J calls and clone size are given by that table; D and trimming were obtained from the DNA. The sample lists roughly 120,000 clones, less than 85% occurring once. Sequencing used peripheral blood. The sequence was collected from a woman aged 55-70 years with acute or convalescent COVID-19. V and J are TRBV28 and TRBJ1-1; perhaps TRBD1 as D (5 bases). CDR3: CASSLDSFSGPGAFF. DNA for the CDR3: TGTGCCAGCAGTTTAGACTCCTTTTCAGGGCCCGGGGCTTTCTTT.